This T cell receptor (beta chain) was identified in a study of blood T cells in healthy people across ages. A J-beta primer mix and a sample-barcoded 5' primer were used in a second PCR of about 7 to 12 cycles. TCRdb independently ran MiXCR on the 5' RACE reads; one entry per CDR3 protein. The data contain about 810,000 distinct CDR3 sequences, roughly 40% of them singletons. The CDR3 is 17 residues long. CDR1 LGHNA and CDR2 YNFKEQ come from the germline V gene. With V trimmed by 0 bases and J by 4 bases, 7 bases remained unmatched. This clonotype was obtained from a man in his late teens or twenties in good health. This chain uses TRBV4-2 with TRBJ2-2; 8 bases are shared with TRBD1. The sequenced material came from blood. The DNA for the CDR3 is TGTGCCAGCAGCCAAGATATGACAGGGGCTATCACCGGGGAGCTGTTTTTT. Its translation: CASSQDMTGAITGELFF.